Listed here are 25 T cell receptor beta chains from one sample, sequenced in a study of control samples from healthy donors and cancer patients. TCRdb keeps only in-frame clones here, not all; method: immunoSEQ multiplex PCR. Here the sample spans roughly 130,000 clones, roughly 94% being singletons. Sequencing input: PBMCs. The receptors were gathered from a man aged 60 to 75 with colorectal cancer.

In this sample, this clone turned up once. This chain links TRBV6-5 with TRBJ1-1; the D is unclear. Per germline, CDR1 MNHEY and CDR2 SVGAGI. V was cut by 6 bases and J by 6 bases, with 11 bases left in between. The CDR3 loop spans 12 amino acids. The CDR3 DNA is TGTGCCAGCAGACGAGGACGGGCTGAAGCTTTCTTT. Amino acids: CASRRGRAEAFF.

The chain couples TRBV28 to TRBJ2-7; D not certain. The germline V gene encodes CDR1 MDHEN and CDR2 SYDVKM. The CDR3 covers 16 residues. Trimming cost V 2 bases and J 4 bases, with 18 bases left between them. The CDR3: CASSLGTASWRYEQYF. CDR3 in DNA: TGTGCCAGCAGTTTAGGTACAGCCTCGTGGAGATACGAGCAGTACTTC.

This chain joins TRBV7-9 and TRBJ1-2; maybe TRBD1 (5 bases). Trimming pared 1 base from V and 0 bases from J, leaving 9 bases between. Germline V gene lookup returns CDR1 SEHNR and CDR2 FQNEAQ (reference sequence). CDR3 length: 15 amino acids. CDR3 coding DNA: TGTGCCAGCAGCTTAGACGACAGACCTAACTATGGCTACACCTTC. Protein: CASSLDDRPNYGYTF.

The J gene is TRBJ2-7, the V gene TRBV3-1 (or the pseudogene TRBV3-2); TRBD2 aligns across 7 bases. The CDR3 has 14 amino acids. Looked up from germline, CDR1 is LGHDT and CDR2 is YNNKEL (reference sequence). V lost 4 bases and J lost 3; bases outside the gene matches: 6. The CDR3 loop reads CASSLQGGSYEQYF. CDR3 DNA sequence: TGTGCCAGCAGCCTTCAGGGAGGGAGCTACGAGCAGTACTTC.

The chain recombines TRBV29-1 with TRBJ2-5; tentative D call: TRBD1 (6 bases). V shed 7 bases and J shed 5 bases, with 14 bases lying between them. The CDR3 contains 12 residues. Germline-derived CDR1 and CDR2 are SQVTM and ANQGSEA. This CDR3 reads CSASRGAETQYF. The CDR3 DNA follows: TGCAGCGCATCCAGGGGAGCGGAGACCCAGTACTTC.

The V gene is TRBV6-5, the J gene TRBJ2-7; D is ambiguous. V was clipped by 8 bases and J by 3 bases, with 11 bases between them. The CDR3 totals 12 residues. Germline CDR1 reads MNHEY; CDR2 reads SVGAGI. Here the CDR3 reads CASGRNNYEQYF. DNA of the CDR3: TGTGCCAGCGGACGGAATAACTACGAGCAGTACTTC.

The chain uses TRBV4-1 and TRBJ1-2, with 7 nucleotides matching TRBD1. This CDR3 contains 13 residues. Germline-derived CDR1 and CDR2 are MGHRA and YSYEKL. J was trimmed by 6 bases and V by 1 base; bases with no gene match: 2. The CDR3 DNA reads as TGCGCCAGCAGCCAAGGACAGGGACATGGCTACACCTTC. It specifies CASSQGQGHGYTF.

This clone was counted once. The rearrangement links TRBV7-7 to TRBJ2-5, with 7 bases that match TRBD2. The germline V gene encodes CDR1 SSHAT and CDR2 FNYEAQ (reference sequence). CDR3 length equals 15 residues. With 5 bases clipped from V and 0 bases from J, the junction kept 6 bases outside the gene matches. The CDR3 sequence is CASSPLGGYQETQYF. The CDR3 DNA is TGTGCCAGCAGCCCCCTGGGGGGGTACCAAGAGACCCAGTACTTC.

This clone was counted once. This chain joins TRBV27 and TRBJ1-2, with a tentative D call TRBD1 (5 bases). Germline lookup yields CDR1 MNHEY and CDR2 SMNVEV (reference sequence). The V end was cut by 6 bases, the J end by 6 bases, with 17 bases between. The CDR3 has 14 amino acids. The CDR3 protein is CASSFTRRGDGYTF. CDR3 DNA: TGTGCCAGCAGCTTTACCCGGCGAGGGGATGGCTACACCTTC.

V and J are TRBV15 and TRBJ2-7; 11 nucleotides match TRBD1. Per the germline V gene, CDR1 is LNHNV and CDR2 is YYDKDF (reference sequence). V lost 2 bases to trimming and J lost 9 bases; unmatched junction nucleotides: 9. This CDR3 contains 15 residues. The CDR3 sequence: CATSRTGQGVPAQYF. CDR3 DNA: TGTGCCACCAGCAGAACGGGACAGGGGGTTCCAGCGCAGTACTTC.

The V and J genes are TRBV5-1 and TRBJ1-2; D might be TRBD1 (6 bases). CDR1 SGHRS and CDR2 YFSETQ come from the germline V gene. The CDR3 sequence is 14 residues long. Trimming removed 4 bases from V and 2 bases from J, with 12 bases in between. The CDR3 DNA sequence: TGCGCCAGCAGCACCCCCACAGGGAACTATGGCTACACCTTC. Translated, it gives CASSTPTGNYGYTF.

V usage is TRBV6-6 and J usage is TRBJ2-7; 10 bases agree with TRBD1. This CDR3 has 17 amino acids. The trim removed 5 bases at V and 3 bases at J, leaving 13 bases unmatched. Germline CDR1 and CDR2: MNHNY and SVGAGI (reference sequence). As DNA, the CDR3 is TGTGCCAGCAGTCCCCCTGGTTTTCGGACAGGGGGCTACGAGCAGTACTTC. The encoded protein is CASSPPGFRTGGYEQYF.

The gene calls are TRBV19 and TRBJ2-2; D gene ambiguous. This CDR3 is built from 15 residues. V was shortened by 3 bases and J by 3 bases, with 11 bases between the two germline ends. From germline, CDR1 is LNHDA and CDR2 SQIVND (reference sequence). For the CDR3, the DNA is TGTGCCAGTAGTATCCAGCGAGTAGACACCGGGGAGCTGTTTTTT. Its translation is CASSIQRVDTGELFF.

The CDR3 DNA sequence: TGTGCCAGCAGCTTTGGTCAGGGCGGGTACACCATATATTTT. Its protein is CASSFGQGGYTIYF. The rearrangement links TRBV7-9 to TRBJ1-3, with D perhaps matching TRBD1 (5 bases). Deletions cut 3 bases from V and 8 bases from J, with 14 bases between. CDR1 is SEHNR, CDR2 FQNEAQ, per germline (reference sequence). The CDR3 totals 14 residues.

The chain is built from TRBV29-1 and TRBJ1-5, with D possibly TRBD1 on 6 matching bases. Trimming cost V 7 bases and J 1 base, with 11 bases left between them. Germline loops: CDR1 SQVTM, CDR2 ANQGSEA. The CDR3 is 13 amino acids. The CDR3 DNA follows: TGCAGCGCGGGAACAGGGAGCAATCAGCCCCAGCATTTT. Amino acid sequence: CSAGTGSNQPQHF. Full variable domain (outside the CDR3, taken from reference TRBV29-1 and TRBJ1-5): SAVISQKPSRDICQRGTSLTIQCQVDSQVTMMFWYRQQPGQSLTLIATANQGSEATYESGFVIDKFPISRPNLTFSTLTVSNMSPEDSSIYLCSAGTGSNQPQHFGDGTRLSIL.

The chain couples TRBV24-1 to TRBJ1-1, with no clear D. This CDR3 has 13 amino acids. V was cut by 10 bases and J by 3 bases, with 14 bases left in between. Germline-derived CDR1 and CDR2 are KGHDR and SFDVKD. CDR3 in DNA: TGTGCCACGGAAAGTGGAGAGGACACTGAAGCTTTCTTT. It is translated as CATESGEDTEAFF.

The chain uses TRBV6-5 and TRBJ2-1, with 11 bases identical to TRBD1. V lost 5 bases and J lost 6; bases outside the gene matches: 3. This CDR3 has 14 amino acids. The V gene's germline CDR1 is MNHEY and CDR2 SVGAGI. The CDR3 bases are TGTGCCAGCAGTACCGGGACAGGGGGCAATGAGCAGTTCTTC. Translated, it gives CASSTGTGGNEQFF.

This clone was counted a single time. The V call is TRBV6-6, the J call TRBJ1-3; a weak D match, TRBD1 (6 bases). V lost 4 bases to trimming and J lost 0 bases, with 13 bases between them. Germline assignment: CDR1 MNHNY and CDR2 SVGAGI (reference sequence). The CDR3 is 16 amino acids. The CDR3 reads CASSWDTVLSGNTIYF. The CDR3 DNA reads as TGTGCCAGCAGTTGGGACACAGTGCTCTCTGGAAACACCATATATTTT.

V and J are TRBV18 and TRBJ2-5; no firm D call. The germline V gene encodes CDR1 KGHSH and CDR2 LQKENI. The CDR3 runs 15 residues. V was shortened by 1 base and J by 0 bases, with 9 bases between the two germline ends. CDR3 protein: CASSPLDENQETQYF. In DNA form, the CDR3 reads TGTGCCAGCTCACCACTCGACGAGAACCAAGAGACCCAGTACTTC.

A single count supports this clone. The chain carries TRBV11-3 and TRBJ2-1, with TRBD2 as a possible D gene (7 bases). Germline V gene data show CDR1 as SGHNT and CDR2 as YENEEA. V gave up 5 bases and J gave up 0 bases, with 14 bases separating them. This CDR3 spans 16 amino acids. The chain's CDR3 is CASSLGGGGSYNEQFF. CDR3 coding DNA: TGTGCCAGCAGCCTTGGAGGGGGGGGCTCCTACAATGAGCAGTTCTTC.

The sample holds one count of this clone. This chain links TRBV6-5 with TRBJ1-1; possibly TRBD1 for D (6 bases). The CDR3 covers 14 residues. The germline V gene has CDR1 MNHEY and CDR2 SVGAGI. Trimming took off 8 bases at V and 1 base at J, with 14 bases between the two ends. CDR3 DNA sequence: TGTGCCAGCGGACGGGACACTGAGAACACTGAAGCTTTCTTT. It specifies CASGRDTENTEAFF.

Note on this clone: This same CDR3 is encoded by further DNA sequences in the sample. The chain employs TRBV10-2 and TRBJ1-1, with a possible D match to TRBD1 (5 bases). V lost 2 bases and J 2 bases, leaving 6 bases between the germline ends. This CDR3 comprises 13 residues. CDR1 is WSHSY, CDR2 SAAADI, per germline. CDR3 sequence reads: CASSEQGNTEAFF. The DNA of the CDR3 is TGCGCCAGCAGTGAGCAGGGCAACACTGAAGCTTTCTTT.

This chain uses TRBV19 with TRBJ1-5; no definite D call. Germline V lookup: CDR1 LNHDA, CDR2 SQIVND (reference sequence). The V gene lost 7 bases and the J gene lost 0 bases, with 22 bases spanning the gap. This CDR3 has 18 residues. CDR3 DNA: TGTGCCAGTACCATGGGCGTAGACCGAAGTTATAGCAATCAGCCCCAGCATTTT. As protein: CASTMGVDRSYSNQPQHF.

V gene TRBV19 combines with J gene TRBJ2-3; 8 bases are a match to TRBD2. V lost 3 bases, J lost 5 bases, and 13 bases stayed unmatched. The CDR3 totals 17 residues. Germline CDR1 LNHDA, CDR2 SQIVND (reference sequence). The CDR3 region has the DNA TGTGCCAGTAGTATTGTCGCTTCTGGCGGGGGGCGAGATACGCAGTATTTT. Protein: CASSIVASGGGRDTQYF. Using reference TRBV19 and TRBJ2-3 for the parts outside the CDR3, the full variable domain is DGGITQSPKYLFRKEGQNVTLSCEQNLNHDAMYWYRQDPGQGLRLIYYSQIVNDFQKGDIAEGYSVSREKKESFPLTVTSAQKNPTAFYLCASSIVASGGGRDTQYFGPGTRLTVL.

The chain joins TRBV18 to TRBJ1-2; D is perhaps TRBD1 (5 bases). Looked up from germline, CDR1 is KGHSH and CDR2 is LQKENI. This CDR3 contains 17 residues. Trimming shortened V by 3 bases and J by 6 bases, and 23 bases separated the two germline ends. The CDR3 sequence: CASSPLRGGFGYDGYTF. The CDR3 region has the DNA TGTGCCAGCTCACCCCTACGGGGGGGTTTTGGATACGATGGCTACACCTTC.